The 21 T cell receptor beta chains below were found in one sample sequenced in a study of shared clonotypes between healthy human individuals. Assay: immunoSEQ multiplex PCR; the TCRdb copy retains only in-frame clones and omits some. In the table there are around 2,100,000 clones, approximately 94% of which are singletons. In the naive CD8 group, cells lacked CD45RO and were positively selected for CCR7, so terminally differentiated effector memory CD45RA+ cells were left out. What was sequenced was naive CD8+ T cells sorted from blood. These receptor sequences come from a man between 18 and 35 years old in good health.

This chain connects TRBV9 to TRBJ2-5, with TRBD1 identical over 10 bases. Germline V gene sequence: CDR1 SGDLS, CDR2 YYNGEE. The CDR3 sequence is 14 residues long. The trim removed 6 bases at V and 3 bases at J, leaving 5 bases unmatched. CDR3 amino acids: CASTRTGGEETQYF. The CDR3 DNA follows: TGTGCCAGCACCCGGACAGGGGGAGAAGAGACCCAGTACTTC.

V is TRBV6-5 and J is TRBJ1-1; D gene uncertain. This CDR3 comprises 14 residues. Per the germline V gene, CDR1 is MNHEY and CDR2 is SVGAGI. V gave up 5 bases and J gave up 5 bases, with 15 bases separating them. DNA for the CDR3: TGTGCCAGCAGTCGAGGACCGCCGATAACTGAAGCTTTCTTT. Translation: CASSRGPPITEAFF.

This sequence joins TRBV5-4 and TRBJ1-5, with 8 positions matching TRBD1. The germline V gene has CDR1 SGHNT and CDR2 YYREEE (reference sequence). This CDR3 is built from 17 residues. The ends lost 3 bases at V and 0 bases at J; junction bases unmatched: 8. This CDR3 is CASSYGTGVYSNQPQHF. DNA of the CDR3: TGTGCCAGCAGCTACGGGACAGGAGTTTATAGCAATCAGCCCCAGCATTTT.

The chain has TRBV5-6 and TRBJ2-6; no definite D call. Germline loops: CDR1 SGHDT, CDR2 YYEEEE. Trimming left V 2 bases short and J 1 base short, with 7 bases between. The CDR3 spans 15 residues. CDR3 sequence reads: CASSFPESGANVLTF. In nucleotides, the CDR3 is TGTGCCAGCAGCTTCCCCGAATCTGGGGCCAACGTCCTGACTTTC.

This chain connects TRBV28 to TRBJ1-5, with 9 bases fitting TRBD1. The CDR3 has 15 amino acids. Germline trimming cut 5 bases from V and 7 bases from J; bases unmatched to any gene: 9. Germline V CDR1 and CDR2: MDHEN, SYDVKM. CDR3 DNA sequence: TGTGCCAGCAGTCCCCTGACAGGGGGGTACCAGCCCCAGCATTTT. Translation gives CASSPLTGGYQPQHF. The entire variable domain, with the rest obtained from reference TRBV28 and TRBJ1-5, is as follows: DVKVTQSSRYLVKRTGEKVFLECVQDMDHENMFWYRQDPGLGLRLIYFSYDVKMKEKGDIPEGYSVSREKKERFSLILESASTNQTSMYLCASSPLTGGYQPQHFGDGTRLSIL.

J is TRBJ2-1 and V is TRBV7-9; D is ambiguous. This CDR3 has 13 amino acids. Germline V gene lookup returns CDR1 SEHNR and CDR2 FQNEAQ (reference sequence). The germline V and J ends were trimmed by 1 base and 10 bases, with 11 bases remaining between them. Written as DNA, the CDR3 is TGTGCCAGCAGCTTAGAGGACGGGCCGGAGCAGTTCTTC. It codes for CASSLEDGPEQFF.

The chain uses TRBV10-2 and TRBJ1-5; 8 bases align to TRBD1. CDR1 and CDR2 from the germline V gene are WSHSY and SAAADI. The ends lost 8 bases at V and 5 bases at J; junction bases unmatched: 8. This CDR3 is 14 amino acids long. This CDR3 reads CASGGQGWDQPQHF. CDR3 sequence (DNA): TGCGCCAGCGGAGGACAGGGATGGGATCAGCCCCAGCATTTT.

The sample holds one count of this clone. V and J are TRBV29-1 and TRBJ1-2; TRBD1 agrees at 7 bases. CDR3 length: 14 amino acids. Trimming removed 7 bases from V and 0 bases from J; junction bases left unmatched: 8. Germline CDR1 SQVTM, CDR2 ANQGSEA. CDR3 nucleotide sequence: TGCAGCGCCGAAGGGGGCTCTGCTAACTATGGCTACACCTTC. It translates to CSAEGGSANYGYTF.

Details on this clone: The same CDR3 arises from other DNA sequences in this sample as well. The CDR3 nucleotides read TGCGCCAGCAGCCAAGATCTCAGGCCCCAAGAGACCCAGTACTTC. This translates into CASSQDLRPQETQYF. V usage is TRBV4-1 and J usage is TRBJ2-5; D not certain. Germline V gives CDR1 MGHRA, CDR2 YSYEKL. The CDR3 length is 15 residues. Between the trimmed V and J ends, which lost 0 bases and 1 base, there was a span of 9 bases.

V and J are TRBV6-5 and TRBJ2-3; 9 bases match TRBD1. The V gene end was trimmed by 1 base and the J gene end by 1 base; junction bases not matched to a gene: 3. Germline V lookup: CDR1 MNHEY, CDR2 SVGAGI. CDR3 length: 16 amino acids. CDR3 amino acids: CASSYWTGVGTDTQYF. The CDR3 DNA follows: TGTGCCAGCAGTTACTGGACAGGGGTCGGCACAGATACGCAGTATTTT.

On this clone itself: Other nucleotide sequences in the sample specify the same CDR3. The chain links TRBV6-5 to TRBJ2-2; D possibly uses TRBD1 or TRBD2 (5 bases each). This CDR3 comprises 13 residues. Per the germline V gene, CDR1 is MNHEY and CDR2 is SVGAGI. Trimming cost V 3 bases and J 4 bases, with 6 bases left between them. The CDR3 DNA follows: TGTGCCAGCAGTTATGGGACCACCGGGGAGCTGTTTTTT. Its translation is CASSYGTTGELFF.

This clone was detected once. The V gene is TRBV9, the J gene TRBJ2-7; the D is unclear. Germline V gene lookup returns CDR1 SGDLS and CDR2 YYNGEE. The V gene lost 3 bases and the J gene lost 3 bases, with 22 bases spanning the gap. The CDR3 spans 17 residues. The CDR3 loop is CASSGPPVLGNHYEQYF. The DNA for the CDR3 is TGTGCCAGCAGCGGCCCTCCGGTACTCGGCAACCACTACGAGCAGTACTTC.

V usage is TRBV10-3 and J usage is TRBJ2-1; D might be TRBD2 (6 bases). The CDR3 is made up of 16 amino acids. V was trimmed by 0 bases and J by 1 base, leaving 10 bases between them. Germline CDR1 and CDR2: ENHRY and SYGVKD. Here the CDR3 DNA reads TGTGCCATCAGTGAGTCGAGCGGGCTATCCTACAATGAGCAGTTCTTC. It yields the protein CAISESSGLSYNEQFF.

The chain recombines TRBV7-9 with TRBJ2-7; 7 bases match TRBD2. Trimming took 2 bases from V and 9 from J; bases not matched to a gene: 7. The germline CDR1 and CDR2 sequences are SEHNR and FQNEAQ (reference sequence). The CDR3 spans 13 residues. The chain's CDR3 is CASSLKRESAQYF. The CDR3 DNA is TGTGCCAGCAGCTTAAAGCGGGAATCGGCGCAGTACTTC.

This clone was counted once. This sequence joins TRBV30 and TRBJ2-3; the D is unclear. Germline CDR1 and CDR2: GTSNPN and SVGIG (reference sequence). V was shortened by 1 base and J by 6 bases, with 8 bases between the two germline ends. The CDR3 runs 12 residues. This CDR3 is CAWSEGLDTQYF. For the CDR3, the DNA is TGTGCCTGGAGTGAAGGTCTCGATACGCAGTATTTT.

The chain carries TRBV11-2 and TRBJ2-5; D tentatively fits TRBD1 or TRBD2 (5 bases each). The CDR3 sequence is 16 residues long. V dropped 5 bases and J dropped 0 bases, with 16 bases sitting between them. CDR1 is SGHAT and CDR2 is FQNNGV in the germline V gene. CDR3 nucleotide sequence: TGTGCCAGCAGCCCTCTCACCGGGACGTACCAAGAGACCCAGTACTTC. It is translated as CASSPLTGTYQETQYF.

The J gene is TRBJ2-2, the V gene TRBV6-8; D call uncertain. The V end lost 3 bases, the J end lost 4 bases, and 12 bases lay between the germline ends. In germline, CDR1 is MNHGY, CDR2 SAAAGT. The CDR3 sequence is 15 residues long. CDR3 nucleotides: TGTGCCAGCAGTTATGCTGACCCCTCCACCGGGGAGCTGTTTTTT. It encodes CASSYADPSTGELFF.

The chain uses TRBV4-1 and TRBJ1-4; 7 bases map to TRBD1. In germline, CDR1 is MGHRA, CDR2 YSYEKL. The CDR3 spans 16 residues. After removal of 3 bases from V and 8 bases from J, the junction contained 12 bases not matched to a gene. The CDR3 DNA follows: TGCGCCAGCAGCCAGGTTCAAGGGGGCTATGGGGAAAAACTGTTTTTT. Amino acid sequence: CASSQVQGGYGEKLFF.

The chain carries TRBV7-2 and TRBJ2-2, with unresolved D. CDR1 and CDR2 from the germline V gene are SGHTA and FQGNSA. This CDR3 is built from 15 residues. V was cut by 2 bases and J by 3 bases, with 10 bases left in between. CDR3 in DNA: TGTGCCAGCAGCTTAAGCATTCGACACACCGGGGAGCTGTTTTTT. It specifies CASSLSIRHTGELFF. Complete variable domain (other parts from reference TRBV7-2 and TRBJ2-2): GAGVSQSPSNKVTEKGKDVELRCDPISGHTALYWYRQSLGQGLEFLIYFQGNSAPDKSGLPSDRFSAERTGGSVSTLTIQRTQQEDSAVYLCASSLSIRHTGELFFGEGSRLTVL.

CDR3 residues: CASSLGRAAQYF. In DNA, the CDR3 is TGTGCCAGCAGCTTAGGTAGAGCGGCCCAGTACTTC. The chain combines TRBV11-2 with TRBJ2-5, with D perhaps TRBD2 (5 bases). Per the germline V gene, CDR1 is SGHAT and CDR2 is FQNNGV. Between the trimmed V and J ends, which lost 1 base and 9 bases, there was a span of 9 bases. This CDR3 is 12 amino acids long.

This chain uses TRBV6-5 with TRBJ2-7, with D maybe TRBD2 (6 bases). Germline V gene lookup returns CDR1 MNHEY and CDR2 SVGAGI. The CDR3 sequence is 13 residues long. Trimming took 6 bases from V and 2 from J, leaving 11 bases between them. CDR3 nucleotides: TGTGCCAGCAGGGAGGAGGGGACCTACGAGCAGTACTTC. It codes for CASREEGTYEQYF.